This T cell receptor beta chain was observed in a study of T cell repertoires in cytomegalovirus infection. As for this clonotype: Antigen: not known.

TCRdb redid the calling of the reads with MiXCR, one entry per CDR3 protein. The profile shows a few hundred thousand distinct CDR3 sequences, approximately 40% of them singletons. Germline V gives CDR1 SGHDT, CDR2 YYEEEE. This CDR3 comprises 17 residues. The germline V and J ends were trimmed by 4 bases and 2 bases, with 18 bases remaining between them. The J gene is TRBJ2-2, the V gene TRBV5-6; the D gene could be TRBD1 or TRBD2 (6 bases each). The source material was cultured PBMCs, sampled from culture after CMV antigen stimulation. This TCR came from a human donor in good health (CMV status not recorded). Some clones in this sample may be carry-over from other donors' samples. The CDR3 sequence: CASSEGLDRQNTGELFF. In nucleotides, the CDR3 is TGTGCCAGCAGCGAGGGACTGGACAGACAAAACACCGGGGAGCTGTTTTTT. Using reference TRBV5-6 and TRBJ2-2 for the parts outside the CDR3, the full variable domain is DAGVTQSPTHLIKTRGQQVTLRCSPKSGHDTVSWYQQALGQGPQFIFQYYEEEERQRGNFPDRFSGHQFPNYSSELNVNALLLGDSALYLCASSEGLDRQNTGELFFGEGSRLTVL.